This T cell receptor beta chain was identified during a study of cytomegalovirus exposure and HLA in healthy donors. Use of 60 Vbeta and 13 Jbeta primers characterized the PCR. The data were produced by immunoSEQ multiplex PCR, yet TCRdb's version contains in-frame clones alone and is incomplete. The sample contains some 170,000 clones, around 90% of which appear only once. Between the trimmed V and J ends, which lost 2 bases and 4 bases, there was a span of 16 bases. CDR1 and CDR2 (germline): WNHNN, SYGVQD (reference sequence). CDR3 length: 16 residues. About this clone itself: Its antigen is undetermined.

Notes on the study in general: On later analysis, the bulk of CMV-associated TCR beta chains appeared to be HLA-restricted. A few chains tied to CMV proved CMV antigen-specific in vitro.

V gene TRBV10-1 combines with J gene TRBJ2-3, with D perhaps matching TRBD1 (7 bases). The sequence was collected from a woman in her twenties or thirties in good health and CMV-seronegative. The sample taken for sequencing was PBMCs. The CDR3 reads CASSEGAGGRPDTQYF. CDR3 sequence (DNA): TGCGCCAGCAGTGAGGGGGCAGGGGGGAGGCCAGATACGCAGTATTTT.